Following are 8 T cell receptor beta chains from one sample sequenced in a study of Graves' ophthalmopathy and Graves' hyperthyroidism. From RNA, the CDR3 regions of TCR beta chains were amplified and sequenced. First-round RT-PCR used HTBI primers; second-round multiplex PCR followed. TCRdb ran MiXCR on the multiplex PCR reads and lists one entry per CDR3 protein. This table has 350,000 to 400,000 distinct CDR3 sequences, roughly 15% appearing once. The material sequenced was peripheral blood. The receptors derive from a woman under 30 with stable Graves' hyperthyroidism.

This clonotype occurred many times. The V gene is TRBV11-2, the J gene TRBJ2-5; 12 bases are shared with TRBD2. Germline V gene data show CDR1 as SGHAT and CDR2 as FQNNGV. The CDR3 is 19 residues long. Germline trimming cut 5 bases from V and 3 bases from J; bases unmatched to any gene: 16. The CDR3 here is CASSPRGGASGGAEETQYF. CDR3 DNA: TGTGCCAGCAGCCCCCGGGGGGGGGCTAGCGGGGGGGCTGAAGAGACCCAGTACTTC.

The rearrangement joins TRBV4-2 to TRBJ1-2; 8 bases match TRBD1. V dropped 0 bases and J dropped 8; count of bases not matched to a gene: 20. In germline, CDR1 is LGHNA, CDR2 YNFKEQ. The CDR3 is 19 amino acids. This chain's CDR3 is CASSQDKFRTGSGSRGYTF. The CDR3 nucleotides read TGTGCCAGCAGCCAAGATAAATTTAGGACAGGGAGCGGGAGTAGGGGCTACACCTTC.

The rearrangement links TRBV24-1 to TRBJ2-7; the match to TRBD1 covers 7 bases. Germline trimming cut 5 bases from V and 2 bases from J; bases unmatched to any gene: 14. CDR1 is KGHDR and CDR2 is SFDVKD in the germline V gene. The CDR3 covers 17 residues. CDR3 in amino acids: CATSVGNPGQGAYEQYF. CDR3 DNA sequence: TGTGCCACCAGTGTGGGGAATCCCGGGCAGGGGGCCTACGAGCAGTACTTC.

This clonotype was seen many times. No conserved phenylalanine or tryptophan is present at the end of the CDR3, so a read error is the likely explanation. J is TRBJ1-1 and V is TRBV7-2; D is undetermined. The CDR3 has 14 residues. Per germline, CDR1 SGHTA and CDR2 FQGNSA. Trimming took off 6 bases at V and 0 bases at J, with 11 bases between the two ends. The CDR3 loop reads CASSLRIMNTEAFL. The CDR3 DNA sequence: TGTGCCAGCAGTCTCAGGATCATGAACACTGAAGCTTTCCTT.

This rearrangement joins TRBV19 to TRBJ2-3; D possibly matches TRBD1 or TRBD2 (5 bases each). V was trimmed by 5 bases and J by 11 bases, leaving 14 bases between them. Per germline, CDR1 LNHDA and CDR2 SQIVND (reference sequence). CDR3 length equals 12 residues. The CDR3 protein is CASSLGRGGQYF. The CDR3 nucleotides read TGTGCCAGTAGTTTGGGGCGTGGGGGGCAGTATTTT.

This clonotype was seen many times. This chain connects TRBV20-1 to TRBJ1-5, with 9 bases that match TRBD1. The CDR3 is 15 residues long. From germline, CDR1 is DFQATT and CDR2 SNEGSKA (reference sequence). Trimming took 5 bases from V and 5 from J; bases not matched to a gene: 10. CDR3 in DNA: TGCAGTGCTCCGCGGGGGACAGGGATTGATCAGCCCCAGCATTTT. Protein: CSAPRGTGIDQPQHF.

The genes are TRBV11-1 and TRBJ2-5; a weak D match, TRBD2 (5 bases). Trimming removed 4 bases at V and 3 bases at J, with 12 bases between. The CDR3 runs 14 residues. Per germline, CDR1 SGHAT and CDR2 FQDESV (reference sequence). DNA of the CDR3: TGTGCCAGCAGCTCCCCGGGAATAAAAGAGACCCAGTACTTC. Protein: CASSSPGIKETQYF.

About this clonotype itself: Because it lacks the conserved phenylalanine or tryptophan at the end, this CDR3 is likely a read error. The rearrangement joins TRBV12-3 or TRBV12-4 to TRBJ1-1; 8 nucleotides match TRBD1. CDR3 length: 14 amino acids. The CDR3 here is CASSLGQGSTEAFL. DNA for the CDR3: TGTGCCAGCAGCTTAGGACAGGGAAGCACTGAAGCTTTCTTA.